The rows below give T cell receptor beta chains drawn from one sample of a study of blood T cell repertoires in COVID-19. The table came from immunoSEQ multiplex PCR; TCRdb's copy has only in-frame clones and leaves some out. This table holds some 250,000 clones, roughly 80% found once. Sequences were obtained from peripheral blood. Every receptor here comes from a woman older than 75 with acute or convalescent COVID-19. CDR3s include the opening cysteine and the closing phenylalanine or tryptophan. The D gene is left open where the match is weak. Clone size is given for some rows only: seen once, a few or many times, or a class if the clone is expanded.

16,-,-,TRBV2,TRBJ2-3,TGTGCCAGCAGGGGACTAACAGGGGGTGGCACAGATACGCAGTATTTT,CASRGLTGGGTDTQYF
13,TRBD2,-,TRBV5-1,TRBJ2-1,TGCGCCAGCAGCTTATCACAGACTAGCTCGCAGTTCTTC,CASSLSQTSSQFF
16,-,-,TRBV30,TRBJ2-1,TGTGCCTGGAGTAGAGGGGGATCGGGATTACGCAATGAGCAGTTCTTC,CAWSRGGSGLRNEQFF
15,TRBD1,-,TRBV27,TRBJ1-5,TGTGCCAGCAGTTTACCACAGGGGGGGAATCAGCCCCAGCATTTT,CASSLPQGGNQPQHF
14,-,-,TRBV30,TRBJ1-6,TGTGCCTGGAGTGTTGGTAGGGGTTGGTCACCCCTCCACTTT,CAWSVGRGWSPLHF
13,-,-,TRBV7-2,TRBJ1-1,TGTGCCAGCAGCTTAGGGGCACAGACTGAAGCTTTCTTT,CASSLGAQTEAFF
16,-,-,TRBV6-1,TRBJ2-6,TGTGCCAGCAGTGAAGCATCAGGGGCTGGGGCCAACGTCCTGACTTTC,CASSEASGAGANVLTF
12,-,-,TRBV6-1,TRBJ1-5,TGTGCCAGCAGTCAGAACAATCAGCCCCAGCATTTT,CASSQNNQPQHF
15,-,once,TRBV28,TRBJ2-5,TGTGCCAGCACCTCGGCGGTTAAAGGAGCGGAGACCCAGTACTTC,CASTSAVKGAETQYF
15,TRBD1,-,TRBV9,TRBJ2-5,TGTGCCAGCAGCGCCGGGACAGGGGGCAGGGAGACCCAGTACTTC,CASSAGTGGRETQYF
14,-,-,TRBV5-4,TRBJ1-2,TGTGCCACCCAGCTTGTAGGACAGAACTATGGCTACACCTTC,CATQLVGQNYGYTF
14,TRBD1,few,TRBV5-1,TRBJ2-5,TGCGCCAGCAGCCTTACAGGGGGCGTGGAGACCCAGTACTTC,CASSLTGGVETQYF
16,TRBD1,-,TRBV27,TRBJ1-6,TGTGCCAGCAGGGTTGGACAGGGGGCGAATAATTCACCCCTCCACTTT,CASRVGQGANNSPLHF
11,-,-,TRBV7-9,TRBJ1-2,TGTGCCAGCAGCCCCGCGGGGAGCTACACCTTC,CASSPAGSYTF
17,TRBD2,-,TRBV6-2/TRBV6-3,TRBJ2-1,TGTGCCAGCAGCCGAAGACTAGCGGGGGGCGTATCCAATGAGCAGTTCTTC,CASSRRLAGGVSNEQFF
15,-,-,TRBV4-1,TRBJ1-6,TGCGCCAGCAGCCAAGAGCGGGTCGGGAATTCACCCCTCCACTTT,CASSQERVGNSPLHF